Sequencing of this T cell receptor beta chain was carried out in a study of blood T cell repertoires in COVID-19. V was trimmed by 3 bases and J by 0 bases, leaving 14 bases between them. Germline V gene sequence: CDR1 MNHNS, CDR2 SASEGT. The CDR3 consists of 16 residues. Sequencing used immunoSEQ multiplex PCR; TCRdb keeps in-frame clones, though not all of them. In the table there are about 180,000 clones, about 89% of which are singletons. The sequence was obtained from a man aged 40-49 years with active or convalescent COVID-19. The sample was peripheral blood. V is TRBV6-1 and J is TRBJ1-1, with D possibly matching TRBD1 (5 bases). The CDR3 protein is CASSEGQTKMNTEAFF. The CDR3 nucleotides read TGTGCCAGCAGTGAGGGGCAGACCAAAATGAACACTGAAGCTTTCTTT.